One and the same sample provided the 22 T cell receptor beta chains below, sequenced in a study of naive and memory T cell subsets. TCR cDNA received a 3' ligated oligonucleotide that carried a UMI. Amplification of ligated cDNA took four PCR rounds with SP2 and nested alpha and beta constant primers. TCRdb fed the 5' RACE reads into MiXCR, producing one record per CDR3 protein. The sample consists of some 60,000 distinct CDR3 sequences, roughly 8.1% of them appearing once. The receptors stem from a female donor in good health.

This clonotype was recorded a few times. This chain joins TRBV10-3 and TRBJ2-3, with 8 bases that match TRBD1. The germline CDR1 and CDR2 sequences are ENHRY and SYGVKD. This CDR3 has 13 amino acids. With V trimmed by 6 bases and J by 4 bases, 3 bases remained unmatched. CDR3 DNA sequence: TGTGCCATCAGGGACAGGGACTCAGATACGCAGTATTTT. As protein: CAIRDRDSDTQYF.

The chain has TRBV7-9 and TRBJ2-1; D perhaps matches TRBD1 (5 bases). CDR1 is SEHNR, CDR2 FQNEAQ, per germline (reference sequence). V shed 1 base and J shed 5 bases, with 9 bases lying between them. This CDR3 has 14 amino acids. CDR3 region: CASSLVQGHNEQFF. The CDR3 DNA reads TGTGCCAGCAGCTTAGTCCAGGGCCACAATGAGCAGTTCTTC.

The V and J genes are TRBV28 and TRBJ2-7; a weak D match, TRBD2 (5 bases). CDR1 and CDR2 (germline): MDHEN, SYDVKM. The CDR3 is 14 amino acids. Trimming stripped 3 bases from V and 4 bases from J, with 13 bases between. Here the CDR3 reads CASSFRGSRYEQYF. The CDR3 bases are TGTGCCAGCAGTTTTCGGGGTTCCCGGTACGAGCAGTACTTC. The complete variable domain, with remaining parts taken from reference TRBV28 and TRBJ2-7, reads DVKVTQSSRYLVKRTGEKVFLECVQDMDHENMFWYRQDPGLGLRLIYFSYDVKMKEKGDIPEGYSVSREKKERFSLILESASTNQTSMYLCASSFRGSRYEQYFGPGTRLTVT.

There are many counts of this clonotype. The CDR3 sequence is CASSRGPPDEKLFF. The CDR3, as DNA: TGTGCCAGCAGCAGAGGGCCCCCGGACGAAAAACTGTTTTTT. This chain links TRBV5-5 with TRBJ1-4; no clear D gene. The CDR3 has 14 residues. Trimming took 4 bases from V and 8 from J, leaving 15 bases between them. Per germline, CDR1 SGHKS and CDR2 YYEKEE (reference sequence). Together with reference TRBV5-5 and TRBJ1-4, the CDR3 gives the full variable domain: DAGVTQSPTHLIKTRGQQVTLRCSPISGHKSVSWYQQVLGQGPQFIFQYYEKEERGRGNFPDRFSARQFPNYSSELNVNALLLGDSALYLCASSRGPPDEKLFFGSGTQLSVL.

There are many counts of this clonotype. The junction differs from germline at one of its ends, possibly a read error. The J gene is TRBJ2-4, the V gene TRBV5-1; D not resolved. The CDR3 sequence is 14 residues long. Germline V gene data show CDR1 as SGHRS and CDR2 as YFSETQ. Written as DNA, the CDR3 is TGCGCCAGCAGCTTGGGCGCAGCCGAAAACATTCAGTACTTC. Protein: CASSLGAAENIQYF.

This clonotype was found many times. In DNA form, the CDR3 reads TGTGCCAGCAGTTTCTTCGGTTATGAAGCTTTCTTT. Translating gives CASSFFGYEAFF. The chain employs TRBV6-2 or TRBV6-3 and TRBJ1-1, with D hard to call. Trimming shortened V by 4 bases and J by 7 bases, and 10 bases separated the two germline ends. Germline V gene sequence: CDR1 MNHEY, CDR2 SVGEGT. CDR3 size: 12 residues.

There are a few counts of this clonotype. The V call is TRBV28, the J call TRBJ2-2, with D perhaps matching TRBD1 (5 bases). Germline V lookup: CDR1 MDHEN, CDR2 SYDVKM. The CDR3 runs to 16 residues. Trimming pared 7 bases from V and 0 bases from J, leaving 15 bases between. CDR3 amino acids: CASKGPTSTNTGELFF. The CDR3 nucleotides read TGTGCCAGCAAGGGGCCCACCTCTACGAACACCGGGGAGCTGTTTTTT.

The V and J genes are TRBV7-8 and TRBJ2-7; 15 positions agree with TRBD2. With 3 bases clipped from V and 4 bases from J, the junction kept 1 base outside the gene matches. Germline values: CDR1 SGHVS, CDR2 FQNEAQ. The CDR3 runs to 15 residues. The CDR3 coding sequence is TGTGCCAGCAGCTTTGGACTAGCGGGAGGGTACGAGCAGTACTTC. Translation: CASSFGLAGGYEQYF.

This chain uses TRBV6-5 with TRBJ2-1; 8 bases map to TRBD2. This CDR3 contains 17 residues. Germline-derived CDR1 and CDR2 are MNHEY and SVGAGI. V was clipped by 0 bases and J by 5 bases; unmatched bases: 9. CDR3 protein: CASSYSFREGRNNEQFF. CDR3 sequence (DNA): TGTGCCAGCAGTTACTCGTTCCGGGAGGGCCGAAACAATGAGCAGTTCTTC.

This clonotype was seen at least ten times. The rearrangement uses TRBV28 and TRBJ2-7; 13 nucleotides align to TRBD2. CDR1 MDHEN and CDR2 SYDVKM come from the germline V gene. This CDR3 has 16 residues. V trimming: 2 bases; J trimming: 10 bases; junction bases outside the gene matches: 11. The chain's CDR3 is CASSLPNTSGRAFQYF. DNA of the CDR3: TGTGCCAGCAGTTTACCTAACACTAGCGGGAGGGCCTTTCAGTACTTC.

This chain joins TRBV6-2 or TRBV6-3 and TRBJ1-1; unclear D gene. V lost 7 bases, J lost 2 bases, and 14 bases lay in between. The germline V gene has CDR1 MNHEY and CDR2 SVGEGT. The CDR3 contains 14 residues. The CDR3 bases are TGTGCCAGCAAAAGGTTAGGCACAAACACTGAAGCTTTCTTT. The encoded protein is CASKRLGTNTEAFF.

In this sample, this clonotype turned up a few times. CDR3 region: CASSLGLGQEPQHF. The CDR3 nucleotides are TGTGCCAGCAGCTTGGGCCTTGGCCAGGAGCCCCAGCATTTT. The chain couples TRBV5-5 to TRBJ1-5; D is ambiguous. This CDR3 region has 14 residues. Germline-derived CDR1 and CDR2 are SGHKS and YYEKEE (reference sequence). V lost 0 bases and J 8 bases, leaving 12 bases between the germline ends.

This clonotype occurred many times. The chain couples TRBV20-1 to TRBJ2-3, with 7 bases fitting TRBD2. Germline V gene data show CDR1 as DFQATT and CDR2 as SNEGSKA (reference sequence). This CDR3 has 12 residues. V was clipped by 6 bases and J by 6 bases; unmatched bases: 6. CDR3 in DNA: TGCAGTGCCTCGCGGGGAGGGGATACGCAGTATTTT. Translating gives CSASRGGDTQYF.

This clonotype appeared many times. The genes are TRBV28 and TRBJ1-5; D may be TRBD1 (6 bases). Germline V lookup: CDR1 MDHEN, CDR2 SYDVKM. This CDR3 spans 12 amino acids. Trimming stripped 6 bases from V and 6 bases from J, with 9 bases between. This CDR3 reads CASRGGSQPQHF. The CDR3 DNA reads TGTGCCAGCAGAGGGGGGAGTCAGCCCCAGCATTTT.

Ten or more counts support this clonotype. The CDR3 DNA reads as TGCAGCGTGGATGGGACAGGGGGCCTACTTAAGTACAATGAGCAGTTCTTC. This encodes CSVDGTGGLLKYNEQFF. The rearrangement links TRBV29-1 to TRBJ2-1, with 12 bases that match TRBD1. The V segment lost 6 bases and the J segment 4 bases; nucleotides outside the gene matches: 13. CDR3 length: 17 residues. CDR1 and CDR2 (germline): SQVTM, ANQGSEA.

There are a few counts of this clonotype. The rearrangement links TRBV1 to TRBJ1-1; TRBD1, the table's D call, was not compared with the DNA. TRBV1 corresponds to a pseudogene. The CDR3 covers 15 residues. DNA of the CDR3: TGCACCAGCAGCCCCTCGGACAGGGACAGGGTTGAAGCTTTCTTT. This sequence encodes CTSSPSDRDRVEAFF.

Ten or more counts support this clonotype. CDR3 sequence reads: CASSFPSGEAFF. CDR3 nucleotide sequence: TGTGCCAGCAGTTTCCCGTCAGGGGAAGCTTTCTTT. V usage is TRBV12-3 or TRBV12-4 and J usage is TRBJ1-1; TRBD1 is a possible D gene (5 bases). V dropped 3 bases and J dropped 8 bases, with 10 bases sitting between them. This CDR3 has 12 amino acids.

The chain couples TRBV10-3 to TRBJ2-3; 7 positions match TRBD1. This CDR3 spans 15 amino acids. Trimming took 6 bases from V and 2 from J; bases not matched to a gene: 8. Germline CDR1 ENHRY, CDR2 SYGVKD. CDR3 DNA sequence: TGTGCCATCAGAGAAAACAGGGGTGTCACAGATACGCAGTATTTT. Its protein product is CAIRENRGVTDTQYF.

CDR3 sequence: CASSLTTVGLDTQYF. The DNA of the CDR3 is TGTGCCAGCAGCTTAACCACCGTTGGTTTAGATACGCAGTATTTT. The V gene is TRBV7-3, the J gene TRBJ2-3; D unclear. The CDR3 runs 15 residues. The V end was cut by 0 bases, the J end by 5 bases, with 12 bases between. Germline CDR1 and CDR2: SGHTA and FQGTGA.

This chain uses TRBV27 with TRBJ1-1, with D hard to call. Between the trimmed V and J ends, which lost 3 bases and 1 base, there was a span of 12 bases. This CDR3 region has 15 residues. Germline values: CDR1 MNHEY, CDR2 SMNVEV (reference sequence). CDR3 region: CASSLAGSPNTEAFF. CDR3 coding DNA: TGTGCCAGCAGTTTGGCGGGAAGCCCGAACACTGAAGCTTTCTTT.

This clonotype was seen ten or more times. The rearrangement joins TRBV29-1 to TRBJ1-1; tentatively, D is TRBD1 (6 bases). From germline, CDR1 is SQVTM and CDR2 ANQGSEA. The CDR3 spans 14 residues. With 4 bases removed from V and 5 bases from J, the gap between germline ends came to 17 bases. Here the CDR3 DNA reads TGCAGCGTTGCTCCGCGAGGGGGAAGTACTGAAGCTTTCTTT. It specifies CSVAPRGGSTEAFF.

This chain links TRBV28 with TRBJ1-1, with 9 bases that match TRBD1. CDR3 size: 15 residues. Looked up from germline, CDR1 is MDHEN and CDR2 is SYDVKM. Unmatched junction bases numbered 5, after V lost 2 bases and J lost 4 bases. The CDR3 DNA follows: TGTGCCAGCAGTTTAGGACAGGGGATACCCACTGAAGCTTTCTTT. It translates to CASSLGQGIPTEAFF.